The 23 T cell receptor beta chains given below trace back to one sample, sequenced in a study of low-dose radiotherapy and immunotherapy resistance in tumors. Primers targeting TRAV and TRBV primed first-strand cDNA, covering alpha and beta chains. A roughly 19-cycle PCR with a constant-region primer and V-primer adapter amplified TCRs. TCRdb redid the calling of the reads with MiXCR, one entry per CDR3 protein. Of some 13,000 distinct CDR3 sequences listed, around 75% are singletons. Receptors originate from a human donor with advanced metastatic prostate, ovarian, gallbladder or colorectal cancer (not recorded which). This table probably holds off-target reads from a library built for another chain.

The V gene is TRBV29-1, the J gene TRBJ2-5; 8 nucleotides line up with TRBD2. The CDR3 loop spans 17 amino acids. V was clipped by 0 bases and J by 4 bases; unmatched bases: 13. Germline V gene data show CDR1 as SQVTM and CDR2 as ANQGSEA. In DNA, the CDR3 is TGCAGCGTTGAAGAGGGGAGCGGGGGCCCCGGGGGAGAGACCCAGTACTTC. Amino acids: CSVEEGSGGPGGETQYF.

This clonotype was detected once. V usage is TRBV23-1 and J usage is TRBJ2-7; D not resolved. TRBV23-1 is annotated as an ORF whose role is uncertain. There are 11 residues in the CDR3. This CDR3 is CATGPGYEQYF. The CDR3 nucleotides are TGCGCTACGGGTCCGGGCTACGAGCAGTACTTC.

This clonotype showed up just a few times. As DNA, the CDR3 is TGTGCCAGCAGCTTGGAAAGGGGGGAGACCCAGTACTTC. Translation: CASSLERGETQYF. The gene calls are TRBV5-6 and TRBJ2-5; TRBD1 might be the D (6 bases). Per germline, CDR1 SGHDT and CDR2 YYEEEE. V was clipped by 0 bases and J by 5 bases, with 8 bases between them. This CDR3 has 13 residues.

The V call is TRBV14, the J call TRBJ2-7; 10 nucleotides agree with TRBD1. The CDR3 extends over 14 amino acids. Germline CDR1 is SGHDN and CDR2 is FVKESK. V trimming: 1 base; J trimming: 6 bases; junction bases outside the gene matches: 3. In nucleotides, the CDR3 is TGTGCCAGCAGCCAAGGAGGGACAGGGGCCGAGCAGTACTTC. Translation: CASSQGGTGAEQYF. Complete variable domain (other parts from reference TRBV14 and TRBJ2-7): EAGVTQFPSHSVIEKGQTVTLRCDPISGHDNLYWYRRVMGKEIKFLLHFVKESKQDESGMPNNRFLAERTGGTYSTLKVQPAELEDSGVYFCASSQGGTGAEQYFGPGTRLTVT.

J is TRBJ1-2 and V is TRBV18; no clear D gene. V was shortened by 5 bases and J by 3 bases, with 10 bases between the two germline ends. This CDR3 has 13 residues. CDR1 is KGHSH and CDR2 is LQKENI in the germline V gene. CDR3 protein: CASSRERDYGYTF. CDR3 bases: TGTGCCAGCTCAAGGGAGAGGGACTATGGCTACACCTTC.

The chain uses TRBV20-1 and TRBJ2-7; 8 bases line up with TRBD1. The CDR3 covers 13 residues. After removal of 6 bases from V and 7 bases from J, the junction contained 11 bases not matched to a gene. Germline lookup yields CDR1 DFQATT and CDR2 SNEGSKA (reference sequence). CDR3 region: CSAARTGSWEQYF. In nucleotides, the CDR3 is TGCAGTGCCGCTAGGACAGGGTCTTGGGAGCAGTACTTC.

In its sample, this clonotype was seen a few times. This rearrangement joins TRBV12-3 or TRBV12-4 to TRBJ2-3, with D possibly TRBD1 on 6 matching bases. Trimming stripped 6 bases from V and 0 bases from J, with 13 bases between. The CDR3 is 15 amino acids. In nucleotides, the CDR3 is TGTGCCAGCAGCCCAGGGCAGGGGAGCACAGATACGCAGTATTTT. Its translation is CASSPGQGSTDTQYF.

The chain combines TRBV11-2 with TRBJ2-7; 8 nucleotides line up with TRBD2. CDR1 is SGHAT and CDR2 is FQNNGV in the germline V gene. Germline trimming cut 6 bases from V and 1 base from J; bases unmatched to any gene: 8. The CDR3 extends over 15 amino acids. CDR3 protein: CASSLRRGDSYEQYF. The CDR3, as DNA: TGTGCCAGCAGTCTGCGGCGGGGGGATTCCTACGAGCAGTACTTC. The variable domain in full, completed from reference TRBV11-2 and TRBJ2-7, reads EAGVAQSPRYKIIEKRQSVAFWCNPISGHATLYWYQQILGQGPKLLIQFQNNGVVDDSQLPKDRFSAERLKGVDSTLKIQPAKLEDSAVYLCASSLRRGDSYEQYFGPGTRLTVT.

The chain couples TRBV5-6 to TRBJ2-2; D might be TRBD1 (6 bases). Trimming left V 4 bases short and J 0 bases short, with 10 bases between. Germline V gives CDR1 SGHDT, CDR2 YYEEEE. This CDR3 spans 15 amino acids. The CDR3 nucleotides are TGTGCCAGCAGCATCGGGACAACGAACACCGGGGAGCTGTTTTTT. Translating gives CASSIGTTNTGELFF. The entire variable domain, with the rest obtained from reference TRBV5-6 and TRBJ2-2, is as follows: DAGVTQSPTHLIKTRGQQVTLRCSPKSGHDTVSWYQQALGQGPQFIFQYYEEEERQRGNFPDRFSGHQFPNYSSELNVNALLLGDSALYLCASSIGTTNTGELFFGEGSRLTVL.

V is TRBV7-2 and J is TRBJ2-2, with no clear D. There are 13 residues in the CDR3. The V gene's germline CDR1 is SGHTA and CDR2 FQGNSA. V shed 2 bases and J shed 6 bases, with 7 bases lying between them. In DNA, the CDR3 is TGTGCCAGCAGCTTATCCGCGGCCGGGGAGCTGTTTTTT. This gives the protein CASSLSAAGELFF.

V gene TRBV10-2 combines with J gene TRBJ2-5; D is possibly TRBD2 (5 bases). Deletions cut 6 bases from V and 1 base from J, with 9 bases between. The germline V gene has CDR1 WSHSY and CDR2 SAAADI. The CDR3 loop spans 13 amino acids. CDR3 nucleotide sequence: TGCGCCAGCAGCCGCGGACTCCAAGAGACCCAGTACTTC. It is translated as CASSRGLQETQYF.

V usage is TRBV2 and J usage is TRBJ1-5; unclear D gene. The V gene's germline CDR1 is SNHLY and CDR2 FYNNEI. V lost 6 bases, J lost 0 bases, and 6 bases lay in between. The CDR3 spans 13 residues. The CDR3 nucleotides are TGTGCCAGCAGCGGCAATAGCAATCAGCCCCAGCATTTT. This sequence encodes CASSGNSNQPQHF. Variable domain in full (rest from reference TRBV2 and TRBJ1-5): EPEVTQTPSHQVTQMGQEVILRCVPISNHLYFYWYRQILGQKVEFLVSFYNNEISEKSEIFDDQFSVERPDGSNFTLKIRSTKLEDSAMYFCASSGNSNQPQHFGDGTRLSIL.

This sequence joins TRBV3-1 and TRBJ1-1, with D unresolved. CDR3 length equals 14 residues. The germline V and J ends were trimmed by 8 bases and 0 bases, with 13 bases remaining between them. CDR1 and CDR2 from the germline V gene are LGHDT and YNNKEL (reference sequence). The CDR3 DNA reads TGTGCCAGCGTCCAGCTGGGAATGAACACTGAAGCTTTCTTT. This translates into CASVQLGMNTEAFF.

A single count supports this clonotype. The chain has TRBV7-9 and TRBJ2-5, with D possibly being TRBD1 or TRBD2 (6 bases each). The length of the CDR3 is 14 residues. In germline, CDR1 is SEHNR, CDR2 FQNEAQ (reference sequence). V was cut by 7 bases and J by 1 base, with 13 bases left in between. The CDR3 spells CASIHRDSQETQYF. For the CDR3, the DNA is TGTGCCAGCATCCACAGGGACTCCCAAGAGACCCAGTACTTC.

The rearrangement uses TRBV2 and TRBJ2-3, with 11 bases aligning to TRBD1. The CDR3 consists of 13 residues. Germline CDR1 reads SNHLY; CDR2 reads FYNNEI. After removal of 9 bases from V and 7 bases from J, the junction contained 6 bases not matched to a gene. The CDR3 DNA is TGTGCCAGTGGACAGGGGGCTCTATATACGCAGTATTTT. Its protein is CASGQGALYTQYF. Filled out from reference TRBV2 and TRBJ2-3, the complete variable domain reads EPEVTQTPSHQVTQMGQEVILRCVPISNHLYFYWYRQILGQKVEFLVSFYNNEISEKSEIFDDQFSVERPDGSNFTLKIRSTKLEDSAMYFCASGQGALYTQYFGPGTRLTVL.

The rearrangement joins TRBV9 to TRBJ1-2, with 7 bases lining up with TRBD1. CDR1 and CDR2 from the germline V gene are SGDLS and YYNGEE. The CDR3 is 18 residues long. The trim removed 4 bases at V and 2 bases at J, leaving 17 bases unmatched. CDR3 nucleotide sequence: TGTGCCAGCAGCAAGGATGCCGGGACAGTCGAAATAAACTATGGCTACACCTTC. This sequence encodes CASSKDAGTVEINYGYTF.

This clonotype came up a few times. The chain has TRBV3-1 and TRBJ2-7, with a tentative D call TRBD2 (5 bases). The CDR3 has 15 amino acids. V lost 1 base to trimming and J lost 0 bases, with 10 bases between them. Germline V gives CDR1 LGHDT, CDR2 YNNKEL (reference sequence). CDR3 amino acids: CASSQGAGDSYEQYF. CDR3 DNA: TGTGCCAGCAGCCAAGGTGCGGGTGACTCCTACGAGCAGTACTTC.

This clonotype was counted once. The gene calls are TRBV12-3 or TRBV12-4 and TRBJ2-3, with unresolved D. The CDR3 runs 13 residues. The V end was cut by 5 bases, the J end by 4 bases, with 10 bases between. The CDR3 region is CASSPPVADTQYF. The CDR3 nucleotides read TGTGCCAGCAGTCCCCCAGTGGCAGATACGCAGTATTTT.

The chain uses TRBV7-8 and TRBJ2-3; 13 bases are a match to TRBD2. The germline gives CDR1 SGHVS, CDR2 FQNEAQ. This CDR3 comprises 17 residues. The J segment lost 0 bases and the V segment lost 5 bases, leaving 5 bases of the junction unmatched. DNA for the CDR3: TGTGCCAGCAGCCAGACTAGCGGGGGGCCTAGCACAGATACGCAGTATTTT. It yields the protein CASSQTSGGPSTDTQYF.

The V gene is TRBV4-2, the J gene TRBJ2-7; TRBD2 agrees at 8 bases. The CDR3 totals 15 residues. Germline V CDR1 and CDR2: LGHNA, YNFKEQ. V lost 3 bases to trimming and J lost 0 bases; unmatched junction nucleotides: 4. Written as DNA, the CDR3 is TGTGCCAGCAGCCAGAACCGGGGGGGCTCCTACGAGCAGTACTTC. Its translation: CASSQNRGGSYEQYF.

In its sample, this clonotype was seen once. This chain links TRBV11-1 with TRBJ2-7; D is perhaps TRBD1 or TRBD2 (6 bases each). The germline gives CDR1 SGHAT, CDR2 FQDESV (reference sequence). CDR3 length: 15 amino acids. Between the trimmed V and J ends, which lost 5 bases and 3 bases, there was a span of 17 bases. The CDR3 nucleotides are TGTGCCAGCAGCCCCTCCCCGGGGGCCAACTACGAGCAGTACTTC. It translates to CASSPSPGANYEQYF.

As concerns this clonotype: One end of the junction varies from germline; a read error may be responsible. The CDR3 nucleotides read TGTACCAGCAGTCAGGACAGGGGACGAGAGACCCAGTACTTC. Amino acid sequence: CTSSQDRGRETQYF. The rearrangement links TRBV27 to TRBJ2-5; 9 bases match TRBD1. Germline values: CDR1 MNHEY, CDR2 SMNVEV (reference sequence). This CDR3 spans 14 amino acids.

A few counts support this clonotype. The chain uses TRBV2 and TRBJ1-6; D unresolved. Trimming cost V 5 bases and J 6 bases, with 14 bases left between them. Germline CDR1 and CDR2: SNHLY and FYNNEI. The CDR3 covers 15 residues. The CDR3 protein is CASSSTEHSNSPLHF. DNA of the CDR3: TGTGCCAGCAGTTCGACGGAACACTCTAATTCACCCCTCCACTTT.